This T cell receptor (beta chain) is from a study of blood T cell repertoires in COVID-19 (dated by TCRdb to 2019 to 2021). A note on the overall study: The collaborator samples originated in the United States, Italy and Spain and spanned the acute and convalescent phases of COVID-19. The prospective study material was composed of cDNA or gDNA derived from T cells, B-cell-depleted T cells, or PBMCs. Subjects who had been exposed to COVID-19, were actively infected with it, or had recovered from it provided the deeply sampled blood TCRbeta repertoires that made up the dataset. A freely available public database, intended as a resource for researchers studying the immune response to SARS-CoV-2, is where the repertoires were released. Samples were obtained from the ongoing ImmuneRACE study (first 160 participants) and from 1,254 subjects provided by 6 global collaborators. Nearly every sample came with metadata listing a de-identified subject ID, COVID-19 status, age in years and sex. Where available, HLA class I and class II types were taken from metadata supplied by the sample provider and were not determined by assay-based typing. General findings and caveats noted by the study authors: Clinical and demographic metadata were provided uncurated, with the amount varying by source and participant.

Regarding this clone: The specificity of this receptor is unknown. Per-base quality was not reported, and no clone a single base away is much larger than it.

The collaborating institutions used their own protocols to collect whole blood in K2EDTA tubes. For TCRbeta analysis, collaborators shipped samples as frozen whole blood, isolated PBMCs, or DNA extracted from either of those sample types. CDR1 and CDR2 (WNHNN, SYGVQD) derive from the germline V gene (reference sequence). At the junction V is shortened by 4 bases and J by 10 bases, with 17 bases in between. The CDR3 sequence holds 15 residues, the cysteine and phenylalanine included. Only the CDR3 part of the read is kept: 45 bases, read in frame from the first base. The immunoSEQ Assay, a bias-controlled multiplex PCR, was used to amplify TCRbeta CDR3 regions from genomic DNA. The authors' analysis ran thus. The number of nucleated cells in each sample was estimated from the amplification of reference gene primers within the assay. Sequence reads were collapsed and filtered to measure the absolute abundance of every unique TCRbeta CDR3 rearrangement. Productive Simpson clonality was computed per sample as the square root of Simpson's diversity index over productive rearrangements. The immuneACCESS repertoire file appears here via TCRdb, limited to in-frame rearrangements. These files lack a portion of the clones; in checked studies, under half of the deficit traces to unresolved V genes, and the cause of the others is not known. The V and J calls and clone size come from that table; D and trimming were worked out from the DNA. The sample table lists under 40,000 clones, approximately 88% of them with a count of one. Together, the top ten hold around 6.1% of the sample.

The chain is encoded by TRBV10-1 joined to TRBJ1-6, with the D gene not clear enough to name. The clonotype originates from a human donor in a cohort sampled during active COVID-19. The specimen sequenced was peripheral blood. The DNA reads TGCGCCAGCAGTGCCCTCCTGCAGAGGGAATCACCCCTCCACTTT. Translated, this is CASSALLQRESPLHF.